What follows is one T cell receptor (beta chain) and its context. The data were obtained in a study of blood T cell repertoires in COVID-19. Study details: Spain, Italy and the United States supplied samples that represented acute and convalescent COVID-19. Sample material is recorded as cDNA or gDNA derived from T cells, B-cell-depleted T cells, or PBMCs.

Authors' analysis steps: Nucleated cell counts were estimated from reference gene primer amplification. Profiled with immunoSEQ multiplex PCR; TCRdb holds only in-frame clones, not every one. The DNA gave D and trimming, while V, J and clone size come from that table. The sample consists of 60,000 or so clones, roughly nine tenths of them appearing once. The source material was peripheral blood. The clonotype originates from a man in his 60s with acute or convalescent COVID-19.

In nucleotides, the CDR3 is TGTGCCAGCAGCCCCTGGGGAGGGGACGAAAACACCATATATTTT. This translates into CASSPWGGDENTIYF. The chain carries TRBV4-2 and TRBJ1-3, with D possibly matching TRBD1 (5 bases). With 4 bases removed from V and 6 bases from J, the gap between germline ends came to 16 bases. CDR1 and CDR2 (germline): LGHNA, YNFKEQ. The CDR3 consists of 15 residues.